The clone carrying this TCR beta chain showed up many times. The antigen is unknown. RNA transcripts were the source from which TCR beta CDR3 regions were amplified. Following a first-round RT-PCR that used HTBI primers, a second-round multiplex PCR was carried out. TCRdb re-analysed the multiplex PCR reads in MiXCR, keeping a single row per CDR3 protein. The table lists some 360,000 distinct CDR3 sequences, about 18% of them singletons. The data are from a study of Graves' ophthalmopathy and Graves' hyperthyroidism. A diagnosis was made from clinical symptoms together with serum thyroxine, TRAb, thyroid ultrasound and orbital computed tomography. CDR3 length equals 13 residues. Deletions cut 5 bases from V and 5 bases from J, with 13 bases between. The germline gives CDR1 SEHNR, CDR2 FQNEAQ (reference sequence). Findings of the study overall: Using a 13-signature model, the authors split ophthalmopathy from stable hyperthyroidism, with about 88% sensitivity and approximately 84% specificity. Clonotypes were expanded in thyroid at above 0.001 frequency, and most also appeared in blood.

The sequenced sample consisted of peripheral blood. V usage is TRBV7-9 and J usage is TRBJ2-7; the D call may be TRBD1 or TRBD2 (5 bases each). This TCR came from an adult woman with stable Graves' hyperthyroidism. The CDR3 reads CASSRDAHHEQYF. CDR3 nucleotide sequence: TGTGCCAGCAGCCGGGACGCGCACCACGAGCAGTACTTC.